Given below is one T cell receptor (beta chain) in context. Antigen unknown. The V gene's germline CDR1 is SGDLS and CDR2 YYNGEE. The CDR3 length is 14 residues. The V and J ends lost 4 bases and 2 bases, in that order; junction bases with no gene match: 5. The sample is drawn from a study of cytomegalovirus exposure and HLA in healthy donors. PCR amplification relied on 60 Vbeta primers (plus 13 Jbeta primers). This table comes from immunoSEQ multiplex PCR, and its TCRdb copy is limited to in-frame clones, with some not included. Of about 170,000 clones listed, more than 60% are singletons. General observations from the study: Later analysis identified a missense DCLRE1C variant that was linked to TCR beta V- and J-gene trimming.

Sequencing used PBMCs. The source of this sequence is a woman aged 45-60 years in good health and CMV-seropositive. V usage is TRBV9 and J usage is TRBJ1-2; 7 bases fit TRBD1. For the CDR3, the DNA is TGTGCCAGCAGCCCCCAGGGACAGAACTATGGCTACACCTTC. As protein: CASSPQGQNYGYTF.